The 15 T cell receptor beta chains listed next were all sequenced from one sample in a study of beta chain features in type 1 diabetes. Sequencing targeted expressed TCRB transcripts, as all isolated RNA had been reverse transcribed. The assay was immunoSEQ multiplex PCR, and TCRdb's table has in-frame clones only and misses some. The table shows about 220,000 clones, with 9.5% to 13% occurring only once. The sequencing input was central memory CD4+ T cells from blood. The receptors were gathered from a man between 18 and 35 years old in good health.

The chain has TRBV2 and TRBJ2-7; 10 bases match TRBD2. Germline values: CDR1 SNHLY, CDR2 FYNNEI. This CDR3 comprises 15 residues. Unmatched junction bases numbered 2, after V lost 2 bases and J lost 1 base. DNA for the CDR3: TGTGCCAGCAGTGAACTAGCGGGAGCATCCTACGAGCAGTACTTC. Translating it yields CASSELAGASYEQYF.

The chain couples TRBV29-1 to TRBJ2-4, with D maybe TRBD2 (6 bases). Trimming removed 7 bases from V and 1 base from J, with 14 bases in between. Germline V gene lookup returns CDR1 SQVTM and CDR2 ANQGSEA. The CDR3 runs 14 residues. CDR3 loop: CSAGDRGAKNIQYF. CDR3 nucleotide sequence: TGCAGCGCCGGGGACCGGGGGGCCAAAAACATTCAGTACTTC.

V is TRBV7-6 and J is TRBJ2-5; D may match TRBD1 or TRBD2 (6 bases each). V lost 1 base to trimming and J lost 6 bases, with 9 bases between them. Germline lookup yields CDR1 SGHVS and CDR2 FNYEAQ. This CDR3 comprises 13 residues. The CDR3: CASSLEGGKTQYF. The DNA for the CDR3 is TGTGCCAGCAGCTTAGAGGGGGGAAAGACCCAGTACTTC.

The chain uses TRBV11-2 and TRBJ1-1, with a possible D match to TRBD1 (5 bases). This CDR3 spans 16 amino acids. Trimming took 0 bases from V and 4 from J, leaving 15 bases between them. The V gene's germline CDR1 is SGHAT and CDR2 FQNNGV. CDR3 sequence: CASSLEFGKRGTEAFF. The CDR3 DNA reads TGTGCCAGCAGCTTAGAGTTCGGGAAGAGGGGCACTGAAGCTTTCTTT.

This clone was observed a few times. This chain links TRBV29-1 with TRBJ1-2; D is unresolved. The CDR3 loop spans 14 amino acids. Germline CDR1 reads SQVTM; CDR2 reads ANQGSEA. V dropped 0 bases and J dropped 4 bases, with 12 bases sitting between them. The CDR3 DNA is TGCAGCGTTGAAGATTGGCTCACTATCTATGGCTACACCTTC. Its protein is CSVEDWLTIYGYTF. The variable domain in full, completed from reference TRBV29-1 and TRBJ1-2, reads SAVISQKPSRDICQRGTSLTIQCQVDSQVTMMFWYRQQPGQSLTLIATANQGSEATYESGFVIDKFPISRPNLTFSTLTVSNMSPEDSSIYLCSVEDWLTIYGYTFGSGTRLTVV.

The V and J genes are TRBV10-3 and TRBJ2-4, with no clear D. The length of the CDR3 is 13 residues. From germline, CDR1 is ENHRY and CDR2 SYGVKD. Trimming removed 10 bases from V and 2 bases from J, with 12 bases in between. The chain's CDR3 is CASRSVTKNIQYF. CDR3 bases: TGTGCCAGCAGGAGTGTAACCAAAAACATTCAGTACTTC.

The table lists this clone with many counts. The V and J genes are TRBV28 and TRBJ2-1; the D gene is possibly TRBD1 (5 bases). This CDR3 has 15 amino acids. Trimming removed 6 bases at V and 6 bases at J, with 18 bases between. Germline lookup yields CDR1 MDHEN and CDR2 SYDVKM. DNA for the CDR3: TGTGCCAGCAGCCCTCAGGGAATGCCGTCCAATGAGCAGTTCTTC. It yields the protein CASSPQGMPSNEQFF.

The chain carries TRBV7-9 and TRBJ2-1; D is perhaps TRBD2 (6 bases). Germline V gene sequence: CDR1 SEHNR, CDR2 FQNEAQ (reference sequence). Trimming shortened V by 3 bases and J by 9 bases, and 15 bases separated the two germline ends. The CDR3 contains 14 residues. The CDR3 sequence: CASSLETRLREQFF. CDR3 DNA: TGTGCCAGCAGCTTGGAGACTAGATTACGTGAGCAGTTCTTC.

This clone has ten or more counts. The chain couples TRBV9 to TRBJ2-1, with TRBD2 matching 13 bases. The CDR3 sequence is 16 residues long. Losses at the gene ends were 4 bases for V and 7 bases for J; bases not matched to a gene: 8. In germline, CDR1 is SGDLS, CDR2 YYNGEE. The CDR3, as DNA: TGTGCCAGCAGCCTTTGGACTAGCGGGAGATCGAATGAGCAGTTCTTC. It codes for CASSLWTSGRSNEQFF. Based on the CDR3 plus reference TRBV9 and TRBJ2-1, the full variable domain is DSGVTQTPKHLITATGQRVTLRCSPRSGDLSVYWYQQSLDQGLQFLIQYYNGEERAKGNILERFSAQQFPDLHSELNLSSLELGDSALYFCASSLWTSGRSNEQFFGPGTRLTVL.

In this sample, this clone turned up a few times. This chain links TRBV5-6 with TRBJ1-6; no reliable D call. Trimming cost V 0 bases and J 9 bases, with 7 bases left between them. The CDR3 runs 13 residues. Germline loops: CDR1 SGHDT, CDR2 YYEEEE. CDR3 amino acids: CASSLVGSSPLHF. DNA for the CDR3: TGTGCCAGCAGCTTGGTTGGGAGTTCACCCCTCCACTTT.

This clone was recorded a few times. The chain joins TRBV4-1 to TRBJ1-1; D is undetermined. The CDR3 is made up of 13 amino acids. The V gene lost 0 bases and the J gene lost 11 bases, with 13 bases spanning the gap. Germline V CDR1 and CDR2: MGHRA, YSYEKL. CDR3 DNA sequence: TGCGCCAGCAGCCAAGACCAGCGGGGAGGGGCTTTCTTT. Residues: CASSQDQRGGAFF.

This clone was seen a few times. V is TRBV2 and J is TRBJ2-7; unclear D gene. The length of the CDR3 is 14 residues. Trimming left V 6 bases short and J 2 bases short, with 14 bases between. The germline CDR1 and CDR2 sequences are SNHLY and FYNNEI. CDR3 in amino acids: CASSPMVLPYEQYF. In nucleotides, the CDR3 is TGTGCCAGCAGCCCTATGGTCCTTCCCTACGAGCAGTACTTC.

This clone was found a few times. The chain is built from TRBV30 and TRBJ1-4; D is unresolved. The germline V gene has CDR1 GTSNPN and CDR2 SVGIG (reference sequence). This CDR3 contains 12 residues. Trimming left V 8 bases short and J 8 bases short, with 15 bases between. The CDR3 spells CAHGVVGEKLFF. The CDR3 DNA reads as TGTGCCCACGGTGTGGTTGGAGAAAAACTGTTTTTT.

The rearrangement links TRBV7-9 to TRBJ2-7, with a possible D match to TRBD2 (5 bases). The V end lost 5 bases, the J end lost 3 bases, and 11 bases lay between the germline ends. The CDR3 runs to 13 residues. Germline lookup yields CDR1 SEHNR and CDR2 FQNEAQ (reference sequence). In DNA, the CDR3 is TGTGCCAGCAGCCCGGAGGTTATCTACGAGCAGTACTTC. The encoded protein is CASSPEVIYEQYF.

V is TRBV2 and J is TRBJ2-5; TRBD1 might be the D (5 bases). CDR3 size: 13 residues. Germline-derived CDR1 and CDR2 are SNHLY and FYNNEI. Between the trimmed V and J ends, which lost 8 bases and 7 bases, there was a span of 17 bases. The CDR3 protein is CASEIYSQGTQYF. CDR3 DNA: TGTGCCAGCGAAATTTACTCCCAGGGGACCCAGTACTTC.